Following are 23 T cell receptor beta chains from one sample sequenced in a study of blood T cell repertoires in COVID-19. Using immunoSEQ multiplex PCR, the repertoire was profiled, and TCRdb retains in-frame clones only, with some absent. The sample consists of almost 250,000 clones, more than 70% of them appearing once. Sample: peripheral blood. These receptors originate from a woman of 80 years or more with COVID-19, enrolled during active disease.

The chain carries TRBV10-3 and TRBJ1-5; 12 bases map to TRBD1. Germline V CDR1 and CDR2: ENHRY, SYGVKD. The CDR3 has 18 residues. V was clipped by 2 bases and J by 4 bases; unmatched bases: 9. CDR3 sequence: CAISETGGTGGSNQPQHF. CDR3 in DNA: TGTGCCATCAGTGAGACTGGTGGGACAGGGGGCTCGAATCAGCCCCAGCATTTT.

CDR3 loop: CASRKTSGGNEQFF. The CDR3 DNA sequence: TGTGCCAGCAGAAAGACTAGCGGGGGGAATGAGCAGTTCTTC. The rearrangement joins TRBV7-2 to TRBJ2-1; 13 bases align to TRBD2. V lost 6 bases and J lost 7; bases outside the gene matches: 3. The length of the CDR3 is 14 residues. Germline V gives CDR1 SGHTA, CDR2 FQGNSA.

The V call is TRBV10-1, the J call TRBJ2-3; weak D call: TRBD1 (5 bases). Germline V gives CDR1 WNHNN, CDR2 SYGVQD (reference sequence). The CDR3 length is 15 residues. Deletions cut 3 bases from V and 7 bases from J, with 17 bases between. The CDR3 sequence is CASSDRAQIEYTQYF. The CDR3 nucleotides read TGCGCCAGCAGTGACAGGGCGCAGATCGAGTATACGCAGTATTTT.

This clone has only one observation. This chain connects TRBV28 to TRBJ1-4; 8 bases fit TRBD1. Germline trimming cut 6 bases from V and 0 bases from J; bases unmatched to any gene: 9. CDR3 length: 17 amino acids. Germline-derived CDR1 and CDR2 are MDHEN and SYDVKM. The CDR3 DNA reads TGTGCCAGCAGCCGTGGACGACAGGGGACAACTAATGAAAAACTGTTTTTT. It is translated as CASSRGRQGTTNEKLFF.

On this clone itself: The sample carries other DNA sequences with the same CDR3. The DNA for the CDR3 is TGTGCCAGCTCGCCGGGACAGGAGAACACTGAAGCTTTCTTT. This translates into CASSPGQENTEAFF. The rearrangement uses TRBV18 and TRBJ1-1; 8 bases align to TRBD1. Germline V gene lookup returns CDR1 KGHSH and CDR2 LQKENI. This CDR3 spans 14 amino acids. V shed 6 bases, J shed 1 base, and the junction held 4 bases outside the gene matches. Variable domain in full (rest from reference TRBV18 and TRBJ1-1): NAGVMQNPRHLVRRRGQEARLRCSPMKGHSHVYWYRQLPEEGLKFMVYLQKENIIDESGMPKERFSAEFPKEGPSILRIQQVVRGDSAAYFCASSPGQENTEAFFGQGTRLTVV.

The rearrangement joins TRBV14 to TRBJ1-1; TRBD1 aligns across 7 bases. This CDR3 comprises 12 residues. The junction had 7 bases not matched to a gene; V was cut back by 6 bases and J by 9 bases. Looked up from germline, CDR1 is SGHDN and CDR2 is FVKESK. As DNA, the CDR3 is TGTGCCAGCAGTCTGGACAGGATCAAAGCTTTCTTT. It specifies CASSLDRIKAFF.

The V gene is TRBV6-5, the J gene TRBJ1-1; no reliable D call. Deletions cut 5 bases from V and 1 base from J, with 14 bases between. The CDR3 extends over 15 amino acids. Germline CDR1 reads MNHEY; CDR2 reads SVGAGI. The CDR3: CASSTWTWENTEAFF. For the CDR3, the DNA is TGTGCCAGCAGTACCTGGACTTGGGAGAACACTGAAGCTTTCTTT.

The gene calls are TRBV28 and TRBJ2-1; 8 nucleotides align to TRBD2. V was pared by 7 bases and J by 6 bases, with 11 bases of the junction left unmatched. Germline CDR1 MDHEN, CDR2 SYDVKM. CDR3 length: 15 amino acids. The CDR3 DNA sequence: TGTGCCAGCAAAACAGCGGGGGCCGGGGTCAATGAGCAGTTCTTC. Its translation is CASKTAGAGVNEQFF.

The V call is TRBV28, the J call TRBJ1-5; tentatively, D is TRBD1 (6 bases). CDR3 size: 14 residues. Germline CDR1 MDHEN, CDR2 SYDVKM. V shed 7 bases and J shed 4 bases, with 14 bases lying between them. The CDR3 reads CASKENDRNQPQHF. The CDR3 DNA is TGTGCCAGCAAGGAGAACGACAGGAATCAGCCCCAGCATTTT.

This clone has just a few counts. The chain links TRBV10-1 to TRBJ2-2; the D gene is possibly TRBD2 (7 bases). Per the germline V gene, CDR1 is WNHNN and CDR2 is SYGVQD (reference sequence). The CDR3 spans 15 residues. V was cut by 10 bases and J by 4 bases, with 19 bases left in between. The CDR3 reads CATLRVGGVTGELFF. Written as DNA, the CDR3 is TGCGCCACCCTGAGAGTAGGGGGGGTCACCGGGGAGCTGTTTTTT.

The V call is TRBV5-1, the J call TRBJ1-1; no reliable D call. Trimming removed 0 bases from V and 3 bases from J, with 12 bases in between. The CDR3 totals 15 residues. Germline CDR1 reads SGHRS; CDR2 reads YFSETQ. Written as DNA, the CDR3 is TGCGCCAGCAGCTTGGCGACGGCAGGCTACACTGAAGCTTTCTTT. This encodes CASSLATAGYTEAFF. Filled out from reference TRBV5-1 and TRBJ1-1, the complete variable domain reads KAGVTQTPRYLIKTRGQQVTLSCSPISGHRSVSWYQQTPGQGLQFLFEYFSETQRNKGNFPGRFSGRQFSNSRSEMNVSTLELGDSALYLCASSLATAGYTEAFFGQGTRLTVV.

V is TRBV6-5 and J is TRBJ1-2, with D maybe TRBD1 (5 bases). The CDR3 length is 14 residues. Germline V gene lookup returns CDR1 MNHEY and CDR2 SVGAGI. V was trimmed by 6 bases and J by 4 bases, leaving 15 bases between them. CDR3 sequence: CASRIWGERYGYTF. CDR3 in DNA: TGTGCCAGCAGAATTTGGGGGGAGCGCTATGGCTACACCTTC.

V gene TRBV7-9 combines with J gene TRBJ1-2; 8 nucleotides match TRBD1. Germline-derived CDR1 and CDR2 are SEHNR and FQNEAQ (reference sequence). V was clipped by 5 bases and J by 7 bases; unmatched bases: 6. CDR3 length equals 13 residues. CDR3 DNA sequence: TGTGCCAGCAGCCCGACAGGGGTTGGTGGCTACACCTTC. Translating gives CASSPTGVGGYTF.

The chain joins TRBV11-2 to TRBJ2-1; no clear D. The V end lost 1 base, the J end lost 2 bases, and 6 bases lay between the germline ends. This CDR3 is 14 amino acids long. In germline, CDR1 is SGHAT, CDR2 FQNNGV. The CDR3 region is CASSLVFAYNEQFF. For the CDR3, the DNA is TGTGCCAGCAGCTTAGTTTTCGCCTACAATGAGCAGTTCTTC.

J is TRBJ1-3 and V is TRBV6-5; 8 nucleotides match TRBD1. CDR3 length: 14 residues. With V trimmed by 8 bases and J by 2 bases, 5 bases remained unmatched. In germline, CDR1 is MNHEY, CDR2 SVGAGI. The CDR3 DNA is TGTGCCAGCGGGGCGGACAGGGCTGGAAACACCATATATTTT. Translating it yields CASGADRAGNTIYF.

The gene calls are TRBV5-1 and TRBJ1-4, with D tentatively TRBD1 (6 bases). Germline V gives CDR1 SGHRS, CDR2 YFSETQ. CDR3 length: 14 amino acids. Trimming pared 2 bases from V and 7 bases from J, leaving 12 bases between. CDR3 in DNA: TGCGCCAGCAGCTTTGGGACAATGGGTGAAAAACTGTTTTTT. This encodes CASSFGTMGEKLFF.

The CDR3, as DNA: TGTGCCAGCAGCTTCGACACCCACAACGTCCTGACTTTC. Protein: CASSFDTHNVLTF. V usage is TRBV7-2 and J usage is TRBJ2-6, with no clear D. Trimming removed 3 bases at V and 9 bases at J, with 9 bases between. Germline lookup yields CDR1 SGHTA and CDR2 FQGNSA. This CDR3 region has 13 residues.

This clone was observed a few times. DNA for the CDR3: TGTGCCAGTAGCGGCAGGGGGCAATACACTGAAGCTTTCTTT. The encoded protein is CASSGRGQYTEAFF. The chain joins TRBV19 to TRBJ1-1; 8 bases align to TRBD1. Germline V gives CDR1 LNHDA, CDR2 SQIVND (reference sequence). After removal of 6 bases from V and 3 bases from J, the junction contained 6 bases not matched to a gene. This CDR3 spans 14 amino acids.

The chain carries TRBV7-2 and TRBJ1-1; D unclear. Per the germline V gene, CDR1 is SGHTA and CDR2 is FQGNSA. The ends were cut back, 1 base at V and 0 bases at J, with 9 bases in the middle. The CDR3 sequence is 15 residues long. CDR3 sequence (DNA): TGTGCCAGCAGCTTAGTCGCAGACATGAACACTGAAGCTTTCTTT. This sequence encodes CASSLVADMNTEAFF.

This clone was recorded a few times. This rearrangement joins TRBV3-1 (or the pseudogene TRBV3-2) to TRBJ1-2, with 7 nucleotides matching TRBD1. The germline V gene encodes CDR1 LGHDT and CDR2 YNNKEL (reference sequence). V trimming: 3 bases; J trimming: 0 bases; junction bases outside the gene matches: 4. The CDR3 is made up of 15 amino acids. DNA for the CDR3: TGTGCCAGCAGCCATGGGCAGGGGGCTAACTATGGCTACACCTTC. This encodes CASSHGQGANYGYTF.

The CDR3 region is CASSRDRGANSPLHF. The CDR3 nucleotides are TGTGCCAGCAGTAGGGACAGGGGAGCAAATTCACCCCTCCACTTT. The genes are TRBV6-5 and TRBJ1-6, with TRBD1 identical over 10 bases. The CDR3 contains 15 residues. Trimming at V came to 5 bases and at J to 7 bases, leaving 5 bases not matched to a gene. Germline V CDR1 and CDR2: MNHEY, SVGAGI.

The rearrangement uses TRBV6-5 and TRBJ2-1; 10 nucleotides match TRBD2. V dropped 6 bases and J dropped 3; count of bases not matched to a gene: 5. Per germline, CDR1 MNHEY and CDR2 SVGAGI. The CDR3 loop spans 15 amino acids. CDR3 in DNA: TGTGCCAGCAGGGGAGCGGGGGGGAACTACAATGAGCAGTTCTTC. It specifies CASRGAGGNYNEQFF.

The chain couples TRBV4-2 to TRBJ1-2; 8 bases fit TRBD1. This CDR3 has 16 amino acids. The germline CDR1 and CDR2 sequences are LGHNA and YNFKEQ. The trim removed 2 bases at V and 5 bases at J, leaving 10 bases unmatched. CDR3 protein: CASSQRADRDPYGYTF. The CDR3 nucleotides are TGTGCCAGCAGCCAAAGGGCGGACAGGGACCCTTATGGCTACACCTTC.